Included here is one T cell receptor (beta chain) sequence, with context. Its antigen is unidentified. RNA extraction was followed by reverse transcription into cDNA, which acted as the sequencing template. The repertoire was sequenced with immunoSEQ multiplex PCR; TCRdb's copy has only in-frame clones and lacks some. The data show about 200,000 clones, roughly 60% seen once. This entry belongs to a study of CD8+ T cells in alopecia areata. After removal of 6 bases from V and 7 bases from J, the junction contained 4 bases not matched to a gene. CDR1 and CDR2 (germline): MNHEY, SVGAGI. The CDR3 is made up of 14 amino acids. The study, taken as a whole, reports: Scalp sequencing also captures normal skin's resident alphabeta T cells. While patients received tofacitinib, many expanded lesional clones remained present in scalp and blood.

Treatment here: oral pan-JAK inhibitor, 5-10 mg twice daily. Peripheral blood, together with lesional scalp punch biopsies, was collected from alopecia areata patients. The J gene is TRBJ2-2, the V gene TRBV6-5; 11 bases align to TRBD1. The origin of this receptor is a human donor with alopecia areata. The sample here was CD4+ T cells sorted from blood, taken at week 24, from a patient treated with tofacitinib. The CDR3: CASREGQGGGELFF. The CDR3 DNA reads TGTGCCAGCAGAGAGGGACAGGGGGGCGGGGAGCTGTTTTTT.